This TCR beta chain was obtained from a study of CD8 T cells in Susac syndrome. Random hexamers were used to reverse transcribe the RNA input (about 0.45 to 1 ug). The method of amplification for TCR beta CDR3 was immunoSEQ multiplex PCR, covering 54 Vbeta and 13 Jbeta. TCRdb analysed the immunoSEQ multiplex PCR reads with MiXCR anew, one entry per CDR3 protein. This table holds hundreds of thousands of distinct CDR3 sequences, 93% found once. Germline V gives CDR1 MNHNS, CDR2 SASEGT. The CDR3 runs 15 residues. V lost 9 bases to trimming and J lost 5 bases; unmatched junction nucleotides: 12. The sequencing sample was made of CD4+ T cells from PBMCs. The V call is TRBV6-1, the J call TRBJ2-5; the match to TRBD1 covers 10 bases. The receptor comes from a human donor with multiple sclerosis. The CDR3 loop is CASIRAGQGWETQYF. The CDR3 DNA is TGTGCCAGTATCAGGGCGGGACAGGGGTGGGAGACCCAGTACTTC.